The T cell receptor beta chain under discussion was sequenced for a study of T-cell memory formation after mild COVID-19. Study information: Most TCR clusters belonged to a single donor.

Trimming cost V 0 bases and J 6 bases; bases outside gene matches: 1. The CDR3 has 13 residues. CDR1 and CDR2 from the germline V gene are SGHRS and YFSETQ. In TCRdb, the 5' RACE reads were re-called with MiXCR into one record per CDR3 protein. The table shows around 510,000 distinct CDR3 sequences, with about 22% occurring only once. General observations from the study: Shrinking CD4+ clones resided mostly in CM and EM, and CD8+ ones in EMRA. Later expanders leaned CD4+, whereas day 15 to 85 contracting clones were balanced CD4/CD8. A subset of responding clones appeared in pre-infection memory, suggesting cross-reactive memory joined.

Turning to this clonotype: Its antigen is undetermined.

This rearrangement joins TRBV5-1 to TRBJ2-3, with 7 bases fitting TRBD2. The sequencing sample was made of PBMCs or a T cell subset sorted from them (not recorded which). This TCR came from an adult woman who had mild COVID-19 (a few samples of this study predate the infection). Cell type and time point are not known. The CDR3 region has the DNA TGCGCCAGCAGCTTGGAGCGGGGCGATACGCAGTATTTT. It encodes CASSLERGDTQYF.